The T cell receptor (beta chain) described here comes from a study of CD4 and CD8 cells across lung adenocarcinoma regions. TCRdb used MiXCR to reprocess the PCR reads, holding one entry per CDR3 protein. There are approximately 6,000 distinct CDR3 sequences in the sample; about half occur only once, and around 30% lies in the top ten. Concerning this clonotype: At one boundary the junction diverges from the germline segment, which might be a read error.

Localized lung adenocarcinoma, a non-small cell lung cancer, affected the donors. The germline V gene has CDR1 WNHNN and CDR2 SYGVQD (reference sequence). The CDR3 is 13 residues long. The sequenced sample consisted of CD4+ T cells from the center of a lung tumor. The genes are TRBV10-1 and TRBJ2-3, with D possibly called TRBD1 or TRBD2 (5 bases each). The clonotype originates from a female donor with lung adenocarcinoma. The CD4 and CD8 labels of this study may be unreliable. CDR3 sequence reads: CATGLGAKDIQYF. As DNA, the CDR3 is TGCGCCACGGGGCTGGGAGCCAAAGATATTCAGTACTTT.